The 24 T cell receptor beta chains given below trace back to one sample, sequenced in a study of HIV-infected patients and healthy controls. Alpha and beta constant-region primers primed reverse transcription of 400 to 500 ng RNA. Using multiplexing indices, alpha and beta chain libraries were generated apart by chain-specific third strand synthesis. TCRdb analysed the 5' RACE reads with MiXCR anew, one entry per CDR3 protein. The table lists under 10,000 distinct CDR3 sequences, 5% to 6.5% of them singletons. The repertoire came from unfractionated whole blood and reflected all unsorted peripheral T cells. The source was blood, collected before antiretroviral therapy. Receptor source: an adult with HIV infection.

This clonotype has a count of ten or more. The V call is TRBV12-3 or TRBV12-4, the J call TRBJ1-4, with 8 bases lining up with TRBD1. J gave up 6 bases and V 5 bases, and 5 bases lay outside the gene matches. There are 14 residues in the CDR3. CDR3 protein: CASSMDREDEKLFF. The CDR3 region has the DNA TGTGCCAGCAGTATGGACAGGGAGGATGAAAAACTGTTTTTT.

This clonotype was recorded at least ten times. The chain has TRBV9 and TRBJ2-5; weak D call: TRBD2 (7 bases). CDR1 is SGDLS, CDR2 YYNGEE, per germline. Deletions cut 4 bases from V and 3 bases from J, with 19 bases between. The length of the CDR3 is 16 residues. CDR3 DNA sequence: TGTGCCAGCAGCCCAGGGTGGGGGGGGCAAGAAGAGACCCAGTACTTC. This gives the protein CASSPGWGGQEETQYF.

This clonotype is categorized as medium-sized. CDR3 loop: CASSRGQGPLGTDTQYF. DNA for the CDR3: TGCGCCAGCAGCAGGGGACAGGGTCCTTTGGGCACAGATACGCAGTATTTT. J is TRBJ2-3 and V is TRBV5-1; 9 bases are shared with TRBD1. The CDR3 loop spans 17 amino acids. The J segment lost 1 base and the V segment lost 4 bases, leaving 10 bases of the junction unmatched. From germline, CDR1 is SGHRS and CDR2 YFSETQ.

This clonotype was found many times. V gene TRBV9 combines with J gene TRBJ2-1; D is unresolved. Germline V gene sequence: CDR1 SGDLS, CDR2 YYNGEE. The length of the CDR3 is 13 residues. V lost 0 bases and J 8 bases, leaving 9 bases between the germline ends. The CDR3 DNA follows: TGTGCCAGCAGCGTAGTGAGTAACTATGAGCAGTTCTTC. As protein: CASSVVSNYEQFF.

By sample share, this clonotype is medium-sized. The rearrangement links TRBV4-3 to TRBJ2-2; 7 nucleotides match TRBD2. V was pared by 6 bases and J by 1 base, with 2 bases of the junction left unmatched. This CDR3 contains 14 residues. The germline CDR1 and CDR2 sequences are LGHNA and YSLEER. The CDR3: CASRGGGNTGELFF. The CDR3 nucleotides read TGCGCCAGCAGGGGCGGGGGGAACACCGGGGAGCTGTTTTTT.

This clonotype showed up many times. The chain uses TRBV24-1 and TRBJ2-1, with D possibly matching TRBD2 (6 bases). Looked up from germline, CDR1 is KGHDR and CDR2 is SFDVKD. This CDR3 has 15 amino acids. V lost 2 bases and J 9 bases, leaving 16 bases between the germline ends. The CDR3 DNA reads TGTGCCACCAGTGATTCCCGACCGGGGGTCATTGAGCAGTTCTTC. It encodes CATSDSRPGVIEQFF.

By proportion, this clonotype is medium-sized. The chain couples TRBV20-1 to TRBJ2-1; the match to TRBD2 covers 9 bases. The V and J ends lost 8 bases and 4 bases, in that order; junction bases with no gene match: 12. Per germline, CDR1 DFQATT and CDR2 SNEGSKA (reference sequence). This CDR3 spans 15 amino acids. DNA of the CDR3: TGCAGTACAGGCCGGGGGAGCGGGGGGTACAATGAGCAGTTCTTC. It codes for CSTGRGSGGYNEQFF.

In this sample, this clonotype turned up many times. The V and J genes are TRBV7-9 and TRBJ1-5; a possible D gene is TRBD1 (6 bases). Germline CDR1 SEHNR, CDR2 FQNEAQ (reference sequence). The CDR3 runs 14 residues. Trimming stripped 5 bases from V and 5 bases from J, with 13 bases between. The CDR3 nucleotides read TGTGCCAGCAGCCCAATGAACAGGGATCAGCCCCAGCATTTT. Translating gives CASSPMNRDQPQHF.

This clonotype appeared many times. J is TRBJ1-4 and V is TRBV10-2, with D perhaps matching TRBD1 (6 bases). Per the germline V gene, CDR1 is WSHSY and CDR2 is SAAADI. V gave up 6 bases and J gave up 5 bases, with 13 bases separating them. The CDR3 runs to 14 residues. CDR3 DNA: TGCGCCAGCAGCTTGGGACACCCCAATGAAAAACTGTTTTTT. Residues: CASSLGHPNEKLFF.

The sample holds many counts of this clonotype. V usage is TRBV6-5 and J usage is TRBJ2-5; 12 nucleotides agree with TRBD2. Germline values: CDR1 MNHEY, CDR2 SVGAGI. The CDR3 extends over 16 amino acids. Trimming took 1 base from V and 5 from J; bases not matched to a gene: 5. CDR3 coding DNA: TGTGCCAGCAGTTACTTTACTAGCGGGGGGAAGGAGACCCAGTACTTC. Its protein is CASSYFTSGGKETQYF.

In regard to this clonotype: The junction differs from germline at one of its ends, possibly a read error. The V and J genes are TRBV28 and TRBJ1-5; 7 bases agree with TRBD1. The germline CDR1 and CDR2 sequences are MDHEN and SYDVKM. The CDR3 length is 17 residues. The CDR3 nucleotides are TGTGCCAACAGTTTCGCCGGACAGGCACTTTGGAATCAGCCCCAGCATTTT. Translation gives CANSFAGQALWNQPQHF.

This clonotype is categorized as medium-sized. The rearrangement joins TRBV29-1 to TRBJ2-1; 7 bases align to TRBD1. The CDR3 is 13 residues long. J lost 2 bases, V lost 6 bases, and 4 bases had no gene match. The germline V gene encodes CDR1 SQVTM and CDR2 ANQGSEA. The CDR3 nucleotides read TGCAGCGTCAAGACAGGGACCTACAATGAGCAGTTCTTC. It is translated as CSVKTGTYNEQFF.

This clonotype qualifies as medium-sized. This chain links TRBV21-1 with TRBJ2-1. TRBV21-1 is deemed a pseudogene. CDR3 size: 17 residues. The CDR3 DNA sequence: TGTGCCAGCAGCAAAGCGCTCGTCAGATACTCCTACAATGAGCAGTTCTTC. It is translated as CASSKALVRYSYNEQFF.

The J gene is TRBJ2-3, the V gene TRBV4-1; the D is unclear. Trimming cost V 4 bases and J 6 bases, with 11 bases left between them. This CDR3 is 13 amino acids long. Germline assignment: CDR1 MGHRA and CDR2 YSYEKL. The CDR3 nucleotides are TGCGCCAGCAGCCCAACCCACGGGGATACGCAGTATTTT. Protein product: CASSPTHGDTQYF.

The chain is built from TRBV12-3 or TRBV12-4 and TRBJ2-5; D unresolved. The CDR3 is 14 residues long. The V end was cut by 1 base, the J end by 3 bases, with 9 bases between. CDR3 in amino acids: CASSLGGQEETQYF. CDR3 coding DNA: TGTGCCAGCAGTTTAGGTGGGCAGGAAGAGACCCAGTACTTC.

This clonotype was observed many times. V is TRBV6-1 and J is TRBJ2-3; weak D call: TRBD1 (6 bases). V was cut by 6 bases and J by 10 bases, with 8 bases left in between. The CDR3 is made up of 10 amino acids. The germline gives CDR1 MNHNS, CDR2 SASEGT. The CDR3 reads CASRDRSQYF. The CDR3 DNA follows: TGTGCCAGCAGAGACAGGTCGCAGTATTTT.

This clonotype has ten or more counts. This chain's CDR3 is CASTPQTGTDTEAFF. As DNA, the CDR3 is TGTGCCAGCACCCCTCAGACAGGGACGGACACTGAAGCTTTCTTT. V gene TRBV7-9 combines with J gene TRBJ1-1; TRBD1 aligns across 7 bases. Trimming took 7 bases from V and 3 from J; bases not matched to a gene: 11. Germline V gene data show CDR1 as SEHNR and CDR2 as FQNEAQ (reference sequence). The CDR3 totals 15 residues.

This clonotype was detected ten times or more. The chain has TRBV4-2 and TRBJ2-7; possible D gene TRBD2, 5 bases. The germline CDR1 and CDR2 sequences are LGHNA and YNFKEQ. The CDR3 spans 14 residues. V lost 0 bases and J 4 bases, leaving 10 bases between the germline ends. The CDR3 here is CASSQEGDGYEQYF. In DNA, the CDR3 is TGTGCCAGCAGCCAAGAGGGAGACGGTTACGAGCAGTACTTC.

This clonotype occurred a few times. The chain carries TRBV20-1 and TRBJ1-2; weak D call: TRBD1 (5 bases). The CDR3 extends over 14 amino acids. Between the trimmed V and J ends, which lost 5 bases and 8 bases, there was a span of 21 bases. Germline lookup yields CDR1 DFQATT and CDR2 SNEGSKA (reference sequence). The DNA of the CDR3 is TGCAGTGCTCGGGGAGGTATGGGGGTTGAAGGCTACACCTTC. Amino acids: CSARGGMGVEGYTF.

In its sample, this clonotype was seen a few times. The CDR3 spells CASSSRGERELFF. CDR3 nucleotide sequence: TGTGCCAGCAGCTCCCGCGGGGAACGGGAGCTGTTTTTT. V is TRBV7-3 and J is TRBJ2-2; possibly TRBD2 for D (6 bases). V lost 4 bases and J 9 bases, leaving 12 bases between the germline ends. The CDR3 runs 13 residues. Germline lookup yields CDR1 SGHTA and CDR2 FQGTGA.

This clonotype was seen at least ten times. The chain carries TRBV6-5 and TRBJ2-1; a weak D match, TRBD2 (6 bases). Germline assignment: CDR1 MNHEY and CDR2 SVGAGI. Deletions cut 0 bases from V and 4 bases from J, with 13 bases between. CDR3 length: 16 residues. The DNA of the CDR3 is TGTGCCAGCAGTTACTCGGGGACTCTCCTTTACAATGAGCAGTTCTTC. It specifies CASSYSGTLLYNEQFF.

In its sample, this clonotype was seen once. The J gene is TRBJ2-1, the V gene TRBV5-6; 8 nucleotides align to TRBD2. With V trimmed by 7 bases and J by 3 bases, 6 bases remained unmatched. CDR3 length equals 14 residues. From germline, CDR1 is SGHDT and CDR2 YYEEEE. This chain's CDR3 is CASLAGTSYNEQFF. The CDR3 DNA follows: TGTGCCAGCTTGGCCGGGACTAGCTACAATGAGCAGTTCTTC.

The sample holds many counts of this clonotype. The chain links TRBV6-5 to TRBJ2-1; D uncertain. Trimming took off 4 bases at V and 5 bases at J, with 18 bases between the two ends. CDR1 and CDR2 from the germline V gene are MNHEY and SVGAGI. The CDR3 runs to 16 residues. The chain's CDR3 is CASSSLPFRPDNEQFF. The CDR3 DNA is TGTGCCAGCAGTTCCCTCCCTTTTAGGCCCGACAATGAGCAGTTCTTC.

Relative to its sample, this clonotype is medium-sized. This chain links TRBV7-9 with TRBJ2-3; TRBD2 is a possible D gene (7 bases). This CDR3 comprises 16 residues. Per the germline V gene, CDR1 is SEHNR and CDR2 is FQNEAQ (reference sequence). V shed 2 bases and J shed 1 base, with 13 bases lying between them. The CDR3 here is CASSLWGGLRTDTQYF. The CDR3 bases are TGTGCCAGCAGCTTATGGGGGGGGCTCCGCACAGATACGCAGTATTTT.